A selection of T cell receptor beta chains follows, all from one sample in a study of T cells in Graves' hyperthyroidism and ophthalmopathy. TCRdb re-called the multiplex PCR reads with MiXCR, one entry per CDR3 protein. The sample has 530,000 or so distinct CDR3 sequences, about 43% seen once. Material for sequencing was peripheral blood or thyroid tissue (not recorded which). The receptors come from a woman between 18 and 29 years old with Graves' hyperthyroidism. Each CDR3 is given with its conserved first and last residue. D genes are given only for firm matches. Expanded clones get a size class; other rows say once, few or many, or leave the size out.

>.|TRBJ2-2|.|TRBV20-1
CSARDLSGELFF
TGCAGTGCTAGAGACCTAAGCGGGGAGCTGTTTTTT
>.|TRBJ2-5|.|TRBV7-3
CASSQVASGPQGTQYF
TGTGCCAGCAGCCAAGTCGCGTCAGGCCCTCAAGGGACCCAGTACTTC
>.|TRBJ2-2|.|TRBV2
CARQAGTGELFF
TGTGCCAGACAGGCAGGTACCGGGGAGCTGTTTTTT
>.|TRBJ1-2|TRBD1|TRBV20-1
CNAGDRAVSNYGYTF
TGCAATGCTGGGGACAGGGCTGTATCTAACTATGGCTACACCTTC
>.|TRBJ2-3|.|TRBV15
CTTSSTGDTQYF
TGTACCACCAGTAGCACAGGGGATACGCAGTATTTT
>.|TRBJ1-1|TRBD1|TRBV12-5
CASGLKETDRGVGAFF
TGTGCTAGTGGTTTGAAAGAAACCGACAGGGGGGTTGGGGCTTTCTTT
>many|TRBJ2-5|.|TRBV7-9
CASRGERDRETQYF
TGTGCCAGCAGAGGCGAGAGGGATCGGGAGACCCAGTACTTC
>.|TRBJ1-1|.|TRBV29-1
CSVRDGPLEAFF
TGCAGCGTCCGGGACGGACCGCTAGAAGCTTTCTTT
>many|TRBJ2-5|.|TRBV27
CASSPFGRAAQYF
TGTGCCAGCAGTCCATTCGGGCGGGCAGCCCAGTACTTC
>.|TRBJ2-5|.|TRBV20-1
CSARAGLRGTQYF
TGCAGTGCTAGAGCGGGACTGCGGGGGACCCAGTACTTC
>.|TRBJ2-2|.|TRBV5-4
CASSLGAGGDRNTGELFF
TGTGCCAGCAGCTTGGGGGCCGGGGGGGACAGGAACACCGGGGAGCTGTTTTTT
>.|TRBJ1-4|.|TRBV7-9
CASSLSGGRVYNEKLFF
TGTGCCAGCAGCTTATCGGGTGGGCGGGTCTACAATGAAAAACTGTTTTTT